The present TCR beta chain was sequenced within a study of CD8+ T cells in alopecia areata. RNA was isolated and reverse transcribed to cDNA, the sequencing template. TCRdb's table, derived via immunoSEQ multiplex PCR, lists solely in-frame clones and lacks some. The table includes approximately 150,000 clones, over 45% detected once. This CDR3 is built from 15 residues. The germline CDR1 and CDR2 sequences are SGDLS and YYNGEE. V gave up 3 bases and J gave up 8 bases; unmatched junction bases: 9. The source of this sequence is a human donor with alopecia areata. The sequenced material came from CD4+ T cells sorted from blood. The V call is TRBV9, the J call TRBJ2-1; 9 bases are shared with TRBD2. CDR3 bases: TGTGCCAGCAGCGCCAGTAGCGGGAGTGAGGATGAGCAGTTCTTC. Translating gives CASSASSGSEDEQFF.